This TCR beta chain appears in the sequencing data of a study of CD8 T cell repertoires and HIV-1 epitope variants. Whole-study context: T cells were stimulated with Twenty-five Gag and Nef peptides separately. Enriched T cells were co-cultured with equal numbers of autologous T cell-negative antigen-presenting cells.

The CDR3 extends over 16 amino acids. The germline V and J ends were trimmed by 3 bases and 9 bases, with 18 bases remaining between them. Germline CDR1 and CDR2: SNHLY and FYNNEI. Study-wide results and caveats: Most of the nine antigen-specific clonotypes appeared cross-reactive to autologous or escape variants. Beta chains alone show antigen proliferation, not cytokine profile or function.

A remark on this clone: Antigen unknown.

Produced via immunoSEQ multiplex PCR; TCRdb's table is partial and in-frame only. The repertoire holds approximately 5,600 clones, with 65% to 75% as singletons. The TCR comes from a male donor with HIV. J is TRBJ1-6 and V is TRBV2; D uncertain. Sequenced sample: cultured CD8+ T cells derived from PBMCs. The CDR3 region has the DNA TGTGCCAGCAGTGAGGGTATTATCGGAGGGATTTCACCCCTCCACTTT. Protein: CASSEGIIGGISPLHF.